These T cell receptor beta chains were read from a single sample in a study of CD8 T cells in Susac syndrome. MiXCR, run by TCRdb on the immunoSEQ multiplex PCR reads, gives a single entry per CDR3 protein. The sample consists of under 200,000 distinct CDR3 sequences, around 95% of them appearing once. The sequenced sample consisted of CD4+ T cells from PBMCs. These receptors were taken from a human donor with Susac syndrome. Each CDR3 is given with its conserved first and last residue. The order of the fields is clone size, V gene, J gene, D gene, CDR3 protein, CDR3 DNA. A D gene is named only where the DNA matches it firmly. Some rows mark clone size as missing; the rest say once, few, many or name a class of expanded clone.

clone_size: few; v_call: TRBV5-1; j_call: TRBJ2-1; d_call: -; cdr3_aa: CASSLGQVYNEQFF; cdr3_nt: TGCGCCAGCAGCTTGGGGCAGGTTTACAATGAGCAGTTCTTC
clone_size: -; v_call: TRBV5-1; j_call: TRBJ2-1; d_call: -; cdr3_aa: CASSLTGHSSYNEQFF; cdr3_nt: TGCGCCAGCAGCCTGACGGGACACAGCTCCTACAATGAGCAGTTCTTC
clone_size: -; v_call: TRBV30; j_call: TRBJ2-5; d_call: -; cdr3_aa: CAWSGRRRETQYF; cdr3_nt: TGTGCCTGGAGTGGTCGGAGGAGGGAGACCCAGTACTTC
clone_size: -; v_call: TRBV4-1; j_call: TRBJ1-2; d_call: -; cdr3_aa: CAREQGFRVGTNYGYTF; cdr3_nt: TGCGCCAGGGAACAAGGTTTCAGGGTTGGGACTAACTATGGCTACACCTTC
clone_size: few; v_call: TRBV6-5; j_call: TRBJ2-7; d_call: -; cdr3_aa: CASREGSYEQYF; cdr3_nt: TGTGCCAGCCGCGAGGGGTCCTACGAGCAGTACTTC
clone_size: once; v_call: TRBV7-2; j_call: TRBJ2-5; d_call: TRBD2; cdr3_aa: CASSSRTRGGTQYF; cdr3_nt: TGTGCCAGCAGCTCCCGGACTAGGGGCGGGACCCAGTACTTC
clone_size: -; v_call: TRBV6-5; j_call: TRBJ2-5; d_call: TRBD2; cdr3_aa: CASRLAGGYQETQYF; cdr3_nt: TGTGCCAGCCGACTAGCGGGGGGGTACCAAGAGACCCAGTACTTC
clone_size: -; v_call: TRBV15; j_call: TRBJ1-1; d_call: TRBD1; cdr3_aa: CATSRRSQGVSSQAFF; cdr3_nt: TGTGCCACCAGCAGACGTTCACAGGGGGTTTCTTCTCAAGCTTTCTTT
clone_size: once; v_call: TRBV20-1; j_call: TRBJ2-3; d_call: -; cdr3_aa: CSALWTATDTQYF; cdr3_nt: TGCAGTGCTCTTTGGACAGCAACAGATACGCAGTATTTT
clone_size: -; v_call: TRBV4-2; j_call: TRBJ2-5; d_call: TRBD2; cdr3_aa: CASSQEWGASGGPRGETQYF; cdr3_nt: TGTGCCAGCAGCCAAGAGTGGGGGGCTAGCGGGGGGCCCAGGGGAGAGACCCAGTACTTC
clone_size: -; v_call: TRBV29-1; j_call: TRBJ1-6; d_call: -; cdr3_aa: CSVASQGGSPLHF; cdr3_nt: TGCAGCGTTGCCTCCCAGGGTGGCTCACCCCTCCACTTT
clone_size: -; v_call: TRBV18; j_call: TRBJ2-3; d_call: -; cdr3_aa: CASSPVDTQYF; cdr3_nt: TGTGCCAGCTCACCCGTCGATACGCAGTATTTT
clone_size: -; v_call: TRBV4-3; j_call: TRBJ2-1; d_call: -; cdr3_aa: CASTNTANEQFF; cdr3_nt: TGCGCCAGCACCAACACCGCAAATGAGCAGTTCTTC
clone_size: -; v_call: TRBV27; j_call: TRBJ2-7; d_call: TRBD2; cdr3_aa: CASSFAGDYEQYF; cdr3_nt: TGTGCCAGCAGTTTCGCGGGGGACTACGAGCAGTACTTC
clone_size: -; v_call: TRBV27; j_call: TRBJ1-6; d_call: TRBD1; cdr3_aa: CASSPNDRVYNSPLHF; cdr3_nt: TGTGCCAGCAGTCCCAATGACAGGGTGTATAATTCACCCCTCCACTTT
clone_size: once; v_call: TRBV20-1; j_call: TRBJ2-2; d_call: -; cdr3_aa: CSARSGTGELFF; cdr3_nt: TGCAGTGCTCGAAGCGGTACCGGGGAGCTGTTTTTT